This entry lists 3 T cell receptor beta chains sequenced from one sample in a study of blood T cell repertoires in COVID-19 (dated by TCRdb to 2018 to 2020). The library was obtained by the immunoSEQ multiplex PCR assay. The clones in this table, taken by TCRdb from immuneACCESS, are in-frame only. Not every clone is retained; where verified, under half of the shortfall comes from an unresolved V gene, and the cause of the rest is unknown. Recorded for this sample are 180,000 or so clones; 86% of them occurred a single time. The top ten clonotypes cover 5% to 7% of the sample. Sequencing was performed on PBMCs or T cells enriched from blood (not recorded which). These TCRs come from a man aged 35-49 years with acute COVID-19.

V usage is TRBV27 and J usage is TRBJ1-6; the D is unclear. Between the trimmed V and J ends, which lost 2 bases and 10 bases, there was a span of 12 bases. The CDR3 extends over 14 amino acids. Germline assignment: CDR1 MNHEY and CDR2 SMNVEV (reference sequence). CDR3 region: CASSLEGSGSPLHF. CDR3 DNA sequence: TGTGCCAGCAGTTTAGAGGGTTCAGGATCACCCCTCCACTTT.

The chain recombines TRBV6-4 with TRBJ1-1, with D possibly matching TRBD1 (6 bases). The CDR3 is made up of 15 amino acids. Germline V CDR1 and CDR2: MRHNA, SNTAGT. V lost 6 bases to trimming and J lost 0 bases, with 14 bases between them. CDR3 DNA: TGTGCCAGCAGAAGCAGGGGATTCATGAACACTGAAGCTTTCTTT. Translation gives CASRSRGFMNTEAFF.

J is TRBJ2-7 and V is TRBV7-2, with unresolved D. CDR3 size: 13 residues. Germline loops: CDR1 SGHTA, CDR2 FQGNSA. V was shortened by 6 bases and J by 4 bases, with 13 bases between the two germline ends. CDR3 sequence reads: CASRETLGYEQYF. In DNA, the CDR3 is TGTGCCAGCAGAGAGACATTAGGATACGAGCAGTACTTC. The full variable domain, its missing parts supplied by reference TRBV7-2 and TRBJ2-7, is GAGVSQSPSNKVTEKGKDVELRCDPISGHTALYWYRQSLGQGLEFLIYFQGNSAPDKSGLPSDRFSAERTGGSVSTLTIQRTQQEDSAVYLCASRETLGYEQYFGPGTRLTVT.